This T cell receptor beta chain was identified during a study of post-analysis software for immune sequencing data. Study-wide results and caveats: When patients were compared with controls, about 5 TRBV segments were more frequent, TRBV5-6, TRBV5-1 and TRBV20-1 among them.

Notes on this clonotype: Its antigen is not known.

TCR beta cDNA libraries included unique molecular identifiers. TCRdb re-called the PCR reads with MiXCR, one entry per CDR3 protein. The data show about 770,000 distinct CDR3 sequences, about 45% seen once. V shed 6 bases and J shed 1 base, with 12 bases lying between them. In germline, CDR1 is SQVTM, CDR2 ANQGSEA. This CDR3 contains 13 residues. This TCR derives from a girl aged 5 to 17 with multiple sclerosis. V is TRBV29-1 and J is TRBJ2-5; D may be TRBD1 or TRBD2 (6 bases each). Sequences were obtained from blood. CDR3 sequence (DNA): TGCAGCGTGGGAGGACAGCTCCAAGAGACCCAGTACTTC. Translating it yields CSVGGQLQETQYF.